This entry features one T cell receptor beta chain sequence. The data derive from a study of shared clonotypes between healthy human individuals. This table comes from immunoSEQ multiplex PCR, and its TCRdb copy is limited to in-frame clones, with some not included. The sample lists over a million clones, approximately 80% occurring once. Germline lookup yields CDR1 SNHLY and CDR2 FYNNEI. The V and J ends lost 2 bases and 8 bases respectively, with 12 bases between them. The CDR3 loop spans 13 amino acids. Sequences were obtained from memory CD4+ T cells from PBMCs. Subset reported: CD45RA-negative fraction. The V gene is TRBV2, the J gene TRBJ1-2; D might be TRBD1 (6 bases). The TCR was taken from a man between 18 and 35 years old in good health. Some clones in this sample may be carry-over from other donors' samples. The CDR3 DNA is TGTGCCAGCAGTGAAACACAGGGAGGCGGCTACACCTTC. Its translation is CASSETQGGGYTF. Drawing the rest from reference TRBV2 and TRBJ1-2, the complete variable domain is EPEVTQTPSHQVTQMGQEVILRCVPISNHLYFYWYRQILGQKVEFLVSFYNNEISEKSEIFDDQFSVERPDGSNFTLKIRSTKLEDSAMYFCASSETQGGGYTFGSGTRLTVV.